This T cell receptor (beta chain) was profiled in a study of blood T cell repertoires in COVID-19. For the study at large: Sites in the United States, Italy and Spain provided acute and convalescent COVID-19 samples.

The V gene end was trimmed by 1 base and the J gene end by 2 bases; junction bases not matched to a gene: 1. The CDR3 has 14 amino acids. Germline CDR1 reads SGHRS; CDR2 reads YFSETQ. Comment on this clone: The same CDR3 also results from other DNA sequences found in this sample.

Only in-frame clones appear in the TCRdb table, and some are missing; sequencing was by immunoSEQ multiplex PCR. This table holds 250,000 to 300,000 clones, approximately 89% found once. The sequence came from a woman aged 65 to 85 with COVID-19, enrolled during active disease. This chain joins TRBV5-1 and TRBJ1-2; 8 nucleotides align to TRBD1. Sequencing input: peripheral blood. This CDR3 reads CASSLRQGNYGYTF. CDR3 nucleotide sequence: TGCGCCAGCAGCTTGAGACAGGGGAACTATGGCTACACCTTC.